This TCR beta chain was recovered during a study of shared clonotypes between healthy human individuals. Study-wide context: A couple of female and a few male donors aged 18 to 49 were enrolled. Study-level points and caveats: As a rule, naive subsets had a larger estimated richness than memory subsets.

As to this clone: Its target is not known.

The investigators split CD4+ cells into a CD45RA+ naive subset and a CD45RA-negative memory subset. The authors distributed each subset's genomic DNA evenly over several immunoSEQ plates. Data came from immunoSEQ multiplex PCR; TCRdb stores just in-frame clones and leaves some out. The table has roughly 2.2 million clones, 85% to 95% seen once. V dropped 5 bases and J dropped 1 base, with 9 bases sitting between them. Germline lookup yields CDR1 SGHRS and CDR2 YFSETQ. There are 13 residues in the CDR3. Material for sequencing was naive CD4+ T cells from PBMCs. Subset defined: CD45RA+ positively selected. The source is a man younger than 35 in good health. Some clones in this sample may be carry-over from other donors' samples. The V and J genes are TRBV5-1 and TRBJ2-5, with D uncertain. The DNA of the CDR3 is TGCGCCAGCAGAAACCCTCTCCAAGAGACCCAGTACTTC. Its translation: CASRNPLQETQYF.